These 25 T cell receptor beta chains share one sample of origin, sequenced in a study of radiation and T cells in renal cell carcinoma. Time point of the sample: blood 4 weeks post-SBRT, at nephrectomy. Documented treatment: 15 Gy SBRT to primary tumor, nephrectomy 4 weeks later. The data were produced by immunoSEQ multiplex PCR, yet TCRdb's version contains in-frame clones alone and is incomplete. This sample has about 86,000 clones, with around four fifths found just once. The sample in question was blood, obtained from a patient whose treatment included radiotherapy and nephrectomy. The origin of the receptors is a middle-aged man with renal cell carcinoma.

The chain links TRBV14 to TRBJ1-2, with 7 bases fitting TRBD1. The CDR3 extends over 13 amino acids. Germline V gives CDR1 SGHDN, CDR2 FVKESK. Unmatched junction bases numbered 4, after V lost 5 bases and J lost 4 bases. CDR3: CASSLGGGYGYTF. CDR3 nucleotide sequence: TGTGCCAGCAGCTTAGGGGGCGGCTATGGCTACACCTTC.

CDR3 amino acids: CASSLADRAREQYF. The CDR3 nucleotides are TGCGCCAGCAGCTTGGCGGACAGGGCTCGCGAGCAGTACTTC. The V call is TRBV5-1, the J call TRBJ2-7; TRBD1 matches 8 bases. After removal of 0 bases from V and 6 bases from J, the junction contained 5 bases not matched to a gene. Germline values: CDR1 SGHRS, CDR2 YFSETQ. This CDR3 contains 14 residues. The full variable domain, completed using reference TRBV5-1 and TRBJ2-7, is KAGVTQTPRYLIKTRGQQVTLSCSPISGHRSVSWYQQTPGQGLQFLFEYFSETQRNKGNFPGRFSGRQFSNSRSEMNVSTLELGDSALYLCASSLADRAREQYFGPGTRLTVT.

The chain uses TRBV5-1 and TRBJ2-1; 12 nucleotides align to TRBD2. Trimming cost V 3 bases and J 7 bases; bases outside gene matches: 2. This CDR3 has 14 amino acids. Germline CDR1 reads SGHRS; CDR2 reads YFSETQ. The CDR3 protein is CASSSGTSGNEQFF. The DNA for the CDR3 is TGCGCCAGCAGCTCCGGGACTAGCGGGAATGAGCAGTTCTTC. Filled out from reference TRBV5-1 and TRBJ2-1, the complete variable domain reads KAGVTQTPRYLIKTRGQQVTLSCSPISGHRSVSWYQQTPGQGLQFLFEYFSETQRNKGNFPGRFSGRQFSNSRSEMNVSTLELGDSALYLCASSSGTSGNEQFFGPGTRLTVL.

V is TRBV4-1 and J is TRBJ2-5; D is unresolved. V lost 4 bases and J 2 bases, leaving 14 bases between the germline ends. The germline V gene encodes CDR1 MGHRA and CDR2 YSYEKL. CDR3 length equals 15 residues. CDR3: CASSPNSAVQETQYF. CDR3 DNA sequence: TGCGCCAGCAGCCCCAACTCGGCGGTACAAGAGACCCAGTACTTC.

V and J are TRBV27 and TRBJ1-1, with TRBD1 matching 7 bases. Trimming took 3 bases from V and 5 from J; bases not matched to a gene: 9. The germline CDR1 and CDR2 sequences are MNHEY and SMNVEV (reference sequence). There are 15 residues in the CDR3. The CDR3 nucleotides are TGTGCCAGCAGTTTGCGAGGGGGCGTGCGGACTGAAGCTTTCTTT. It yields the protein CASSLRGGVRTEAFF.

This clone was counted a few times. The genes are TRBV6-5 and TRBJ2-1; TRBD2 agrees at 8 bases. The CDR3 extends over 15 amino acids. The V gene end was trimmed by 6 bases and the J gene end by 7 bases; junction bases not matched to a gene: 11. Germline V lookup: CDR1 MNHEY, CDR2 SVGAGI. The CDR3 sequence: CASRGSGSLQNEQFF. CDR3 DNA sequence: TGTGCCAGCAGGGGGAGCGGGAGTCTGCAGAATGAGCAGTTCTTC.

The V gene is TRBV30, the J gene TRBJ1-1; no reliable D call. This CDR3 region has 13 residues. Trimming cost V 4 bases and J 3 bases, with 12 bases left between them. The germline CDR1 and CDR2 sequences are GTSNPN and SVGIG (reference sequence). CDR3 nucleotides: TGTGCCTGGACCTCGAACCGGGACACTGAAGCTTTCTTT. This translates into CAWTSNRDTEAFF.

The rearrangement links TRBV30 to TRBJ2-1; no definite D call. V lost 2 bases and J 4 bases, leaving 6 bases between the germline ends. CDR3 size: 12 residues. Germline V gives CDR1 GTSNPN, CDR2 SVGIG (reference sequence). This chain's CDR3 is CAWSLVYNEQFF. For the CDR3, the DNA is TGTGCCTGGAGTTTGGTGTACAATGAGCAGTTCTTC.

This CDR3 reads CASSLAVAGEVETQYF. The CDR3 DNA sequence: TGCGCCAGCAGCTTGGCCGTAGCGGGAGAGGTGGAGACCCAGTACTTC. V gene TRBV5-1 combines with J gene TRBJ2-5, with 9 bases lining up with TRBD2. V dropped 0 bases and J dropped 5; count of bases not matched to a gene: 8. Germline V gene lookup returns CDR1 SGHRS and CDR2 YFSETQ. CDR3 length: 16 residues.

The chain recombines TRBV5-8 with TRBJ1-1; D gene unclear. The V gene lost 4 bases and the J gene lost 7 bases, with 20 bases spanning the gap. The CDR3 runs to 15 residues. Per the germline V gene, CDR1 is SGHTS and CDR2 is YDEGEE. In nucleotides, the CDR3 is TGTGCCAGCAGCGCTACCCTAGGACCTCCCTTTGAAGCTTTCTTT. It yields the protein CASSATLGPPFEAFF.

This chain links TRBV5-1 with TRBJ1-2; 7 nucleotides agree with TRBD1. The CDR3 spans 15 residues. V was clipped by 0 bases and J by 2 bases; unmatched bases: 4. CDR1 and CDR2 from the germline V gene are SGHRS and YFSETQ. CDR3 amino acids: CASSLVPGGNYGYTF. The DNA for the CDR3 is TGCGCCAGCAGCTTGGTTCCAGGGGGGAACTATGGCTACACCTTC.

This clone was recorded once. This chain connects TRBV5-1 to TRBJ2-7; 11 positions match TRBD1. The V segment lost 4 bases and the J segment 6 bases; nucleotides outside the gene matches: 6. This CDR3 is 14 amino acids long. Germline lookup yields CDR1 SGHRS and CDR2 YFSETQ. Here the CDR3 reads CASSPGTGGSEQYF. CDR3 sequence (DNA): TGCGCCAGCAGCCCGGGGACAGGGGGTTCCGAGCAGTACTTC.

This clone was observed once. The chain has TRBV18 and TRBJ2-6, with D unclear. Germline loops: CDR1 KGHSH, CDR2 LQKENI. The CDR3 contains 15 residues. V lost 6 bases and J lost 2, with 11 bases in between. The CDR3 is CASSLWGAGANVLTF. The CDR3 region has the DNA TGTGCCAGCTCCCTTTGGGGTGCTGGGGCCAACGTCCTGACTTTC.

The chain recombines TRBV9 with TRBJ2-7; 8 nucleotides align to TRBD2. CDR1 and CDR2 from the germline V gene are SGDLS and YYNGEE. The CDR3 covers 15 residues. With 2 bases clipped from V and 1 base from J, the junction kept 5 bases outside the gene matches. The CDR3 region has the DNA TGTGCCAGCAGCGTCGGGGGGGACCTATCCTACGAGCAGTACTTC. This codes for CASSVGGDLSYEQYF.

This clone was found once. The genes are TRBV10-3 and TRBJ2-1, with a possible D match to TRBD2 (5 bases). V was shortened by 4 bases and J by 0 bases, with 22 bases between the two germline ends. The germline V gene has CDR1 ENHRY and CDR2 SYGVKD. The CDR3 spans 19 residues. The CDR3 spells CAISGGAGRPGSSYNEQFF. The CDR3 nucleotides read TGTGCCATCAGTGGGGGTGCCGGCCGACCGGGGAGCTCCTACAATGAGCAGTTCTTC.

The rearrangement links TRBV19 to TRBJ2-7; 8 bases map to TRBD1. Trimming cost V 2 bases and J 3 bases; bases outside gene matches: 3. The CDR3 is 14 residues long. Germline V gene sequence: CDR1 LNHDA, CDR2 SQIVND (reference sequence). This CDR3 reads CASSIPGGGYEQYF. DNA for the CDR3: TGTGCCAGTAGTATACCAGGGGGCGGCTACGAGCAGTACTTC.

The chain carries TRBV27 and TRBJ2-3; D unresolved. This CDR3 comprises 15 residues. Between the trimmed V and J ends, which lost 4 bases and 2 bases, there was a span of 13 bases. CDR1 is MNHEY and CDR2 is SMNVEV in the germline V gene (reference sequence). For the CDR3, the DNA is TGTGCCAGCAGTTCCCCCGGGTCACTCACAGATACGCAGTATTTT. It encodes CASSSPGSLTDTQYF.

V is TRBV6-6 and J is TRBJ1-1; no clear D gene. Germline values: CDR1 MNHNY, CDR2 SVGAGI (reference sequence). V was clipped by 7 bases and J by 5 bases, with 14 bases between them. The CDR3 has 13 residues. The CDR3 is CASTPPSGTEAFF. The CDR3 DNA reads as TGTGCCAGCACCCCTCCTTCTGGGACTGAAGCTTTCTTT.

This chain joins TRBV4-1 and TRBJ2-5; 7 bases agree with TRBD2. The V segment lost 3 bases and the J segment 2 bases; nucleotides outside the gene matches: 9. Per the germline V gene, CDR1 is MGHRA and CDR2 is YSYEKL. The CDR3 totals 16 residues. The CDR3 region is CASSQSFQGLQETQYF. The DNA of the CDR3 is TGCGCCAGCAGCCAGTCTTTTCAGGGACTACAAGAGACCCAGTACTTC.

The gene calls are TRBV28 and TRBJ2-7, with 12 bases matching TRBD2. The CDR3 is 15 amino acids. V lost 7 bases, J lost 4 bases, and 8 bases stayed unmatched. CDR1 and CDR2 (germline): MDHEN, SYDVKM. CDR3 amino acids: CASTSSGRAFYEQYF. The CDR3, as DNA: TGTGCCAGCACCTCTAGCGGGAGGGCCTTTTACGAGCAGTACTTC.

The CDR3 DNA follows: TGTGCCAGCAGCGCCACAGGGAATCCGCACACTGAAGCTTTCTTT. It translates to CASSATGNPHTEAFF. This chain links TRBV7-8 with TRBJ1-1; D may be TRBD1 (6 bases). The ends were cut back, 5 bases at V and 3 bases at J, with 16 bases in the middle. The germline gives CDR1 SGHVS, CDR2 FQNEAQ. The CDR3 has 15 amino acids. Together with reference TRBV7-8 and TRBJ1-1, the CDR3 gives the full variable domain: GAGVSQSPRYKVAKRGQDVALRCDPISGHVSLFWYQQALGQGPEFLTYFQNEAQLDKSGLPSDRFFAERPEGSVSTLKIQRTQQEDSAVYLCASSATGNPHTEAFFGQGTRLTVV.

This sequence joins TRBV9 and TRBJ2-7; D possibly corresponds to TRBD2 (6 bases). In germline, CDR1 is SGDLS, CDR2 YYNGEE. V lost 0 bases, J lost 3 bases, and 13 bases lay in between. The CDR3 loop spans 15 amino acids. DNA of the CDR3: TGTGCCAGCAGCGTAGCTGGGTGGGGGGACTACGAGCAGTACTTC. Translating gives CASSVAGWGDYEQYF.

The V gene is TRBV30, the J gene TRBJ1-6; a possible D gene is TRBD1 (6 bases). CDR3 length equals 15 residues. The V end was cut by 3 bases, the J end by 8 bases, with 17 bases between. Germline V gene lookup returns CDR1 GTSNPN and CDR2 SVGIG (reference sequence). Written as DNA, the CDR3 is TGTGCCTGGAGGAAGGGGGGGGGTTTCGATTCACCCCTCCACTTT. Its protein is CAWRKGGGFDSPLHF.

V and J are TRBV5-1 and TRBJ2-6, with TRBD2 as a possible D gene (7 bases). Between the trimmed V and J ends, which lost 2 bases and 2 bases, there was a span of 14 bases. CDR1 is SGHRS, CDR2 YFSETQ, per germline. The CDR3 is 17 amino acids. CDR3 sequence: CASSFAGEGAGANVLTF. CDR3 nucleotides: TGCGCCAGCAGCTTTGCAGGGGAGGGAGCTGGGGCCAACGTCCTGACTTTC.

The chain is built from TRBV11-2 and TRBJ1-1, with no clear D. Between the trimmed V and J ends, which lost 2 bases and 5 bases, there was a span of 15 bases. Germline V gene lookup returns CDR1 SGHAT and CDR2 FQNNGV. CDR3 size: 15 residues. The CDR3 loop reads CASSLTGVLETEAFF. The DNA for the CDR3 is TGTGCCAGCAGCTTAACTGGGGTGTTGGAAACTGAAGCTTTCTTT.